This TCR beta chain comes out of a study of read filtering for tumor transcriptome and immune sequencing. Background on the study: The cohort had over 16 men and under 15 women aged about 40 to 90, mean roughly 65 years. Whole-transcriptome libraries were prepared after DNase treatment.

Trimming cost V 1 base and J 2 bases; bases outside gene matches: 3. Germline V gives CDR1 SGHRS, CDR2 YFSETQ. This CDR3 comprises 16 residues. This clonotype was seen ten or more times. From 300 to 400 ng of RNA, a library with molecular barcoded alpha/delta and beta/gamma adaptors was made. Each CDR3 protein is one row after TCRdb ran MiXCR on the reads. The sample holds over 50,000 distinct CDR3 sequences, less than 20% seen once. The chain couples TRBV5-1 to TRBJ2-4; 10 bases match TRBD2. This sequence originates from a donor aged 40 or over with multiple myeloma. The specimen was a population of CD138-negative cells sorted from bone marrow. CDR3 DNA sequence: TGCGCCAGCAGCTTGTCTAGCGGGAGAACCAAAAACATTCAGTACTTC. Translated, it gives CASSLSSGRTKNIQYF.